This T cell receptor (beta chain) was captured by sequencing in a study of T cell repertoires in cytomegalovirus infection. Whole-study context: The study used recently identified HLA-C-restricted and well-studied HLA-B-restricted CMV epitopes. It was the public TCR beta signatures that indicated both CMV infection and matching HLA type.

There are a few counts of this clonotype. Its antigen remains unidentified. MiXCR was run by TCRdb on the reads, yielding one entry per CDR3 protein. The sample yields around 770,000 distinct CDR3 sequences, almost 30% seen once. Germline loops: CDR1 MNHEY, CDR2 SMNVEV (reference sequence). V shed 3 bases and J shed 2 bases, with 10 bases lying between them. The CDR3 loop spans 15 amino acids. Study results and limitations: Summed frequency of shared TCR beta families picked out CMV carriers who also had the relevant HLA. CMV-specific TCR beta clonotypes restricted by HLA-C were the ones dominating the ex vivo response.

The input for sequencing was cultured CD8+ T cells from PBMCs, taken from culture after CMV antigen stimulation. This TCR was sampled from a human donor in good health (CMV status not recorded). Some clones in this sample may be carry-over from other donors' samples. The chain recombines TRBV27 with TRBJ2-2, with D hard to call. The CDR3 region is CASSLRGRNTGELFF. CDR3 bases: TGTGCCAGCAGTTTGAGAGGTCGAAACACCGGGGAGCTGTTTTTT.